These 21 T cell receptor beta chains originate from one sample sequenced in a study of T-cell memory formation after mild COVID-19. TCRdb re-called the 5' RACE reads with MiXCR, one entry per CDR3 protein. The repertoire holds about 400,000 distinct CDR3 sequences, about 22% seen once, with roughly 13% in the top ten. The sequencing input was PBMCs or a T cell subset sorted from them (not recorded which). Receptor source: an adult woman who had mild COVID-19 (a few samples of this study predate the infection). Cell type and time point are not known.

The chain couples TRBV7-2 to TRBJ2-3; D not resolved. CDR1 and CDR2 from the germline V gene are SGHTA and FQGNSA. V was trimmed by 1 base and J by 3 bases, leaving 17 bases between them. The CDR3 totals 17 residues. CDR3 DNA sequence: TGTGCCAGCAGCTTAGACTTCCGGTTTTCTGGAACAGATACGCAGTATTTT. It specifies CASSLDFRFSGTDTQYF.

This clonotype was detected a few times. This chain uses TRBV20-1 with TRBJ1-5, with D possibly matching TRBD1 (5 bases). The CDR3 totals 15 residues. V was pared by 2 bases and J by 2 bases, with 13 bases between. Germline lookup yields CDR1 DFQATT and CDR2 SNEGSKA (reference sequence). The CDR3 region has the DNA TGCAGTGCTAGACGCAGGGTTGGGGGCAATCAGCCCCAGCATTTT. Translating gives CSARRRVGGNQPQHF.

This clonotype has ten or more counts. The chain's CDR3 is CASSSGLAADTQYF. The CDR3 coding sequence is TGTGCCAGCAGTAGTGGACTAGCAGCAGATACGCAGTATTTT. The rearrangement links TRBV12-3 or TRBV12-4 to TRBJ2-3, with 8 bases lining up with TRBD2. The junction had 5 bases not matched to a gene; V was cut back by 5 bases and J by 4 bases. CDR3 size: 14 residues.

CDR3 region: CAWSLGLAGATDTQYF. In DNA, the CDR3 is TGTGCCTGGAGTCTAGGGCTAGCGGGAGCCACAGATACGCAGTATTTT. This chain joins TRBV30 and TRBJ2-3, with 10 bases lining up with TRBD2. With 2 bases clipped from V and 2 bases from J, the junction kept 7 bases outside the gene matches. This CDR3 spans 16 amino acids. In germline, CDR1 is GTSNPN, CDR2 SVGIG (reference sequence).

A remark on this clonotype: At one end the junction does not follow the germline gene, possibly because of a read error. This chain joins TRBV10-3 and TRBJ2-3; 7 bases are a match to TRBD2. The germline gives CDR1 ENHRY, CDR2 SYGVKD. The CDR3 has 15 amino acids. In DNA, the CDR3 is TGTGCCAGCAGTTACATTAGCGGGTACACAGATACGCAGTATTTT. This encodes CASSYISGYTDTQYF.

The genes are TRBV7-2 and TRBJ1-1; D is possibly TRBD1 (5 bases). Germline V lookup: CDR1 SGHTA, CDR2 FQGNSA. V lost 3 bases and J lost 3, with 11 bases in between. CDR3 size: 14 residues. The CDR3 sequence is CASSLTVKDTEAFF. CDR3 DNA sequence: TGTGCCAGCAGCTTGACAGTAAAAGACACTGAAGCTTTCTTT.

V gene TRBV6-5 combines with J gene TRBJ2-3, with a weak D call TRBD2 (5 bases). The germline gives CDR1 MNHEY, CDR2 SVGAGI. The CDR3 sequence is 13 residues long. V lost 5 bases, J lost 10 bases, and 16 bases lay in between. CDR3 nucleotide sequence: TGTGCCAGCAGTCGCGGGTGTCAGTTCGCGCAGTATTTT. As protein: CASSRGCQFAQYF.

The chain carries TRBV9 and TRBJ2-5; tentatively, D is TRBD1 (6 bases). There are 13 residues in the CDR3. Trimming removed 0 bases from V and 9 bases from J, with 12 bases in between. Per germline, CDR1 SGDLS and CDR2 YYNGEE. CDR3 region: CASSVGSGDAQYF. CDR3 sequence (DNA): TGTGCCAGCAGCGTAGGGTCAGGGGATGCCCAGTACTTC.

In this sample, this clonotype turned up many times. The chain employs TRBV13 and TRBJ1-1, with D perhaps matching TRBD1 (5 bases). Germline V gives CDR1 PRHDT, CDR2 FYEKMQ (reference sequence). The CDR3 sequence is 18 residues long. V was cut by 5 bases and J by 0 bases, with 22 bases left in between. The CDR3 region has the DNA TGTGCCAGCAGCGGCGCCGGGACGTTCCTGGGGCTGAACACTGAAGCTTTCTTT. This translates into CASSGAGTFLGLNTEAFF.

The chain carries TRBV7-8 and TRBJ1-6; 8 positions agree with TRBD1. Trimming took 4 bases from V and 8 from J; bases not matched to a gene: 1. Germline V gives CDR1 SGHVS, CDR2 FQNEAQ. This CDR3 has 13 amino acids. CDR3 sequence: CASSSRGHSPLHF. CDR3 coding DNA: TGTGCCAGCAGCTCCAGGGGGCATTCACCCCTCCACTTT.

The genes are TRBV5-1 and TRBJ1-1; D is ambiguous. The length of the CDR3 is 12 residues. In germline, CDR1 is SGHRS, CDR2 YFSETQ. Trimming removed 2 bases at V and 7 bases at J, with 9 bases between. CDR3 protein: CASSFGMGEAFF. In DNA form, the CDR3 reads TGCGCCAGCAGCTTCGGGATGGGTGAAGCTTTCTTT.

This clonotype is labeled large. The chain has TRBV9 and TRBJ1-3; 8 positions match TRBD1. Germline loops: CDR1 SGDLS, CDR2 YYNGEE. The J segment lost 2 bases and the V segment lost 0 bases, leaving 4 bases of the junction unmatched. CDR3 length equals 16 residues. The CDR3 here is CASSVDTGGTGNTIYF. DNA for the CDR3: TGTGCCAGCAGCGTAGACACAGGGGGTACTGGAAACACCATATATTTT.

This clonotype occurred a few times. The V gene is TRBV7-8, the J gene TRBJ2-5; D could derive from TRBD1 or TRBD2 (5 bases each). Germline CDR1 is SGHVS and CDR2 is FQNEAQ. Trimming pared 7 bases from V and 1 base from J, leaving 31 bases between. CDR3 length: 20 residues. The CDR3: CASNPQRGRRFISRQETQYF. In nucleotides, the CDR3 is TGTGCCAGCAACCCTCAACGGGGCAGGAGGTTCATATCGCGCCAAGAGACCCAGTACTTC.

J is TRBJ1-3 and V is TRBV7-9, with D uncertain. Trimming cost V 2 bases and J 0 bases, with 8 bases left between them. Germline values: CDR1 SEHNR, CDR2 FQNEAQ (reference sequence). The CDR3 loop spans 15 amino acids. This chain's CDR3 is CASSLLMVSGNTIYF. As DNA, the CDR3 is TGTGCCAGCAGCTTATTGATGGTCTCTGGAAACACCATATATTTT. Full variable domain (missing parts from reference TRBV7-9 and TRBJ1-3): DTGVSQNPRHKITKRGQNVTFRCDPISEHNRLYWYRQTLGQGPEFLTYFQNEAQLEKSRLLSDRFSAERPKGSFSTLEIQRTEQGDSAMYLCASSLLMVSGNTIYFGEGSWLTVV.

The chain joins TRBV4-1 to TRBJ2-1, with TRBD2 matching 8 bases. Germline assignment: CDR1 MGHRA and CDR2 YSYEKL. V shed 1 base and J 2 bases; nucleotides not matched to a gene: 10. The CDR3 length is 18 residues. The DNA of the CDR3 is TGCGCCAGCAGCCAAGTGTCGGGGGGGCAGCCTCCCTACAATGAGCAGTTCTTC. Residues: CASSQVSGGQPPYNEQFF.

This clonotype was counted only a few times. The chain recombines TRBV12-3 or TRBV12-4 with TRBJ2-2; 8 nucleotides align to TRBD1. V dropped 5 bases and J dropped 1; count of bases not matched to a gene: 3. The CDR3 has 15 amino acids. CDR3 loop: CASSQGQENTGELFF. CDR3 bases: TGTGCCAGCAGTCAGGGACAGGAGAACACCGGGGAGCTGTTTTTT.

This chain connects TRBV6-6 to TRBJ2-1; 8 positions agree with TRBD1. Germline V gene lookup returns CDR1 MNHNY and CDR2 SVGAGI (reference sequence). The CDR3 extends over 16 amino acids. Trimming took 7 bases from V and 0 from J; bases not matched to a gene: 8. The DNA for the CDR3 is TGTGCCAGCACAGGCAGGGGGCTTAGCTCCTACAATGAGCAGTTCTTC. Translating gives CASTGRGLSSYNEQFF.

The table lists this clonotype with a few counts. The J gene is TRBJ2-1, the V gene TRBV20-1, with TRBD2 identical over 14 bases. The CDR3 has 15 residues. V gave up 3 bases and J gave up 10 bases; unmatched junction bases: 8. Per germline, CDR1 DFQATT and CDR2 SNEGSKA (reference sequence). The CDR3 bases are TGCAGTGCTAGTGCCGGGACTAGCGGGAGTAGCGAGCAGTTCTTC. Amino acids: CSASAGTSGSSEQFF.

This clonotype appeared a few times. J is TRBJ1-2 and V is TRBV18; maybe TRBD1 (5 bases). CDR3 length: 16 amino acids. V was cut by 0 bases and J by 2 bases, with 13 bases left in between. The germline V gene encodes CDR1 KGHSH and CDR2 LQKENI. CDR3 nucleotide sequence: TGTGCCAGCTCACCACCGCCCGGGGCGATCAACTATGGCTACACCTTC. Protein product: CASSPPPGAINYGYTF.

This rearrangement joins TRBV11-2 to TRBJ2-7; 10 nucleotides align to TRBD2. CDR3 length: 15 residues. Per germline, CDR1 SGHAT and CDR2 FQNNGV. Trimming took 4 bases from V and 4 from J; bases not matched to a gene: 7. CDR3 sequence: CASSYSGTSAYEQYF. CDR3 DNA: TGTGCCAGCAGCTATTCCGGGACTAGCGCTTACGAGCAGTACTTC.

This chain links TRBV20-1 with TRBJ2-7; 9 nucleotides align to TRBD1. The germline gives CDR1 DFQATT, CDR2 SNEGSKA (reference sequence). The CDR3 loop spans 15 amino acids. J was trimmed by 5 bases and V by 3 bases; bases with no gene match: 11. DNA of the CDR3: TGCAGTGCTAGGGAGGGGACAGGGTATCCTGACGAGCAGTACTTC. It encodes CSAREGTGYPDEQYF.